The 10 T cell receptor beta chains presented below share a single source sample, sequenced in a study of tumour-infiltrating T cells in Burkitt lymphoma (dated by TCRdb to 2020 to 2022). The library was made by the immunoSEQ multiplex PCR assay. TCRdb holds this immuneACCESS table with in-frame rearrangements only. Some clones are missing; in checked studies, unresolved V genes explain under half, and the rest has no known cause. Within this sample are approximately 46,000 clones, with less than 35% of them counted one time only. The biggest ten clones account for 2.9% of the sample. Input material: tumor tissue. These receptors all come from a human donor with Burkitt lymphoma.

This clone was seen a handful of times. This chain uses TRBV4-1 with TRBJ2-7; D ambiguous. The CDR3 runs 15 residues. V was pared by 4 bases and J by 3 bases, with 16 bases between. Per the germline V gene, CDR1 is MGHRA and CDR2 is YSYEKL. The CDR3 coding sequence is TGCGCCAGCAGCCCGCACACAGCTCCTAGCTACGAGCAGTACTTC. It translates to CASSPHTAPSYEQYF.

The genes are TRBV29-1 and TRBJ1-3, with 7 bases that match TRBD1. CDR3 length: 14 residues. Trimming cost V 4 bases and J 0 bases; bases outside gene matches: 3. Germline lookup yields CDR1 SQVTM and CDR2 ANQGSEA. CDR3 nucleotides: TGCAGCGTTGGACAGGGAAACTCTGGAAACACCATATATTTT. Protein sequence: CSVGQGNSGNTIYF.

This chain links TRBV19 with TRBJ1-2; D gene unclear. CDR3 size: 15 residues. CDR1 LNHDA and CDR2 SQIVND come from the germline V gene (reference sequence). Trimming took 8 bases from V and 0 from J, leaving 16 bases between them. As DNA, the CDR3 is TGTGCCAGTTCAAAGCTGACGGGATCTAACTATGGCTACACCTTC. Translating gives CASSKLTGSNYGYTF.

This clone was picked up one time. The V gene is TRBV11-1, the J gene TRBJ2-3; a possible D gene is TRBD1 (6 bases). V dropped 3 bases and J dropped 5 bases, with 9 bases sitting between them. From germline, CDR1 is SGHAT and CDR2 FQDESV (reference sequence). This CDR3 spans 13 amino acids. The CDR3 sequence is CASSFHREDTQYF. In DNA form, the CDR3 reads TGTGCCAGCAGCTTCCACAGGGAAGATACGCAGTATTTT.

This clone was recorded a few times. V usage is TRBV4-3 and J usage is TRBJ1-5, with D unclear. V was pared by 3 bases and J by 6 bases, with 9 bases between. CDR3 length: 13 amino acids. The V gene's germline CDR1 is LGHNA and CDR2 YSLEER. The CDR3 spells CASSHTVVQPQHF. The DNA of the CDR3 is TGCGCCAGCAGCCACACGGTGGTTCAGCCCCAGCATTTT.

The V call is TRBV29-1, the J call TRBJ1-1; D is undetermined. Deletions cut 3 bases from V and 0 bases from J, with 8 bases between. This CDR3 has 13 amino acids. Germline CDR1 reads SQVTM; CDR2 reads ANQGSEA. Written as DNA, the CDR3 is TGCAGCGTTGATGGGTTCATGAACACTGAAGCTTTCTTT. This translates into CSVDGFMNTEAFF.

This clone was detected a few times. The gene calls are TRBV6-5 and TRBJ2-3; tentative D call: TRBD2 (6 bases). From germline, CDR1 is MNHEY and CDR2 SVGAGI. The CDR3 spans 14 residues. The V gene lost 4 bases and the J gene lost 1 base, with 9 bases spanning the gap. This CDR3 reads CASSWGLRTDTQYF. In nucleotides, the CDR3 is TGTGCCAGCAGTTGGGGACTTCGCACAGATACGCAGTATTTT.

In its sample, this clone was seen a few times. CDR3 DNA sequence: TGTGCCTGGAGTCTGGGCGGTCCTTGGGGCTACACCTTC. This gives the protein CAWSLGGPWGYTF. V gene TRBV30 combines with J gene TRBJ1-2; no reliable D call. Per germline, CDR1 GTSNPN and CDR2 SVGIG (reference sequence). Trimming left V 2 bases short and J 8 bases short, with 15 bases between. The CDR3 contains 13 residues.

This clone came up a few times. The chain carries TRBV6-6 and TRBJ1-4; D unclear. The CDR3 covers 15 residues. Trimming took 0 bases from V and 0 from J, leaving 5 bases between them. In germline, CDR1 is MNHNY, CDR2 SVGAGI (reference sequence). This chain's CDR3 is CASSYSTATNEKLFF. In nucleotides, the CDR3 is TGTGCCAGCAGTTACTCCACTGCAACTAATGAAAAACTGTTTTTT.

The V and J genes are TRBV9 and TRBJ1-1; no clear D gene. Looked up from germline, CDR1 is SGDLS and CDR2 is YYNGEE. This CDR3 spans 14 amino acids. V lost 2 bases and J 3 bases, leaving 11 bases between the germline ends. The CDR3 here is CASSVSATDTEAFF. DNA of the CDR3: TGTGCCAGCAGCGTTAGCGCGACGGACACTGAAGCTTTCTTT. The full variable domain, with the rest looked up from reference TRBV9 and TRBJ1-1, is DSGVTQTPKHLITATGQRVTLRCSPRSGDLSVYWYQQSLDQGLQFLIQYYNGEERAKGNILERFSAQQFPDLHSELNLSSLELGDSALYFCASSVSATDTEAFFGQGTRLTVV.